A single TCR beta chain is shown here with its context. Source study methods: Counts of nucleated cells, estimated from reference gene primer amplification, were obtained. Repertoires were generated with immunoSEQ multiplex PCR, while TCRdb's copy carries only in-frame clones and drops some. That table furnishes V, J and clone size, whereas the DNA furnished D and trimming. Among roughly 500,000 clones listed, 89% were seen once. Seattle cases were enrolled at active infection and followed longitudinally. This sample stems from a study of blood T cell repertoires in COVID-19. Turning to the study itself: Samples representing acute and convalescent COVID-19 were sourced from the United States, Italy and Spain. From T cells, B-cell-depleted T cells, or PBMCs came the material, which was cDNA or gDNA.

Germline V gene lookup returns CDR1 SQVTM and CDR2 ANQGSEA. The CDR3 runs 12 residues. The V segment lost 7 bases and the J segment 2 bases; nucleotides outside the gene matches: 4. The source of this sequence is a man aged 18 to 30 with COVID-19, enrolled during active disease. Sequences were obtained from peripheral blood. V is TRBV29-1 and J is TRBJ2-5; 7 bases agree with TRBD1. In DNA form, the CDR3 reads TGCAGCGGATGGACAGGACAAGAGACCCAGTACTTC. The encoded protein is CSGWTGQETQYF.